This T cell receptor (beta chain) was obtained from a study of blood T cell repertoires in COVID-19. Here immunoSEQ multiplex PCR was the method, and the copy in TCRdb shows in-frame clones only, minus some. Here the sample spans roughly 45,000 clones, 70% to 90% being singletons. The CDR3 sequence is 15 residues long. In germline, CDR1 is SGHDN, CDR2 FVKESK. The ends were cut back, 3 bases at V and 0 bases at J, with 9 bases in the middle. The chain uses TRBV14 and TRBJ2-1; D remains ambiguous. This sequence was found in an older woman with acute or convalescent COVID-19. Sequencing input: peripheral blood. As DNA, the CDR3 is TGTGCCAGCAGCCACCGGTGGAGCTCCTACAATGAGCAGTTCTTC. Translation gives CASSHRWSSYNEQFF.